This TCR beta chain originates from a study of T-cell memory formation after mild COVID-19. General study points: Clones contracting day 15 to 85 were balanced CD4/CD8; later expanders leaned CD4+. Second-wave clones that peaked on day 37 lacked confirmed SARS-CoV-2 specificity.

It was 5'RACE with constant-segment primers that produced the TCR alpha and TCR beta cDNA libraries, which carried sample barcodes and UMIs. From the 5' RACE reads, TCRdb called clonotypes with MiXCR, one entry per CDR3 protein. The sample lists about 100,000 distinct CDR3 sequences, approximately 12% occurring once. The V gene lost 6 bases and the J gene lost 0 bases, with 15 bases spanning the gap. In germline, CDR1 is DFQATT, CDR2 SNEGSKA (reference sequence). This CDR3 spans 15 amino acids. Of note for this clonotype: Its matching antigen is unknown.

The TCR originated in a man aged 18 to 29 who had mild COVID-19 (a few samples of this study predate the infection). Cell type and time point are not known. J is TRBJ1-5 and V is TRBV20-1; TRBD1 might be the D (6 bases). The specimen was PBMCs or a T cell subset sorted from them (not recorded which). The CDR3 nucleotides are TGCAGTGCCGCCCACTGGACAGATAGCAATCAGCCCCAGCATTTT. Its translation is CSAAHWTDSNQPQHF.